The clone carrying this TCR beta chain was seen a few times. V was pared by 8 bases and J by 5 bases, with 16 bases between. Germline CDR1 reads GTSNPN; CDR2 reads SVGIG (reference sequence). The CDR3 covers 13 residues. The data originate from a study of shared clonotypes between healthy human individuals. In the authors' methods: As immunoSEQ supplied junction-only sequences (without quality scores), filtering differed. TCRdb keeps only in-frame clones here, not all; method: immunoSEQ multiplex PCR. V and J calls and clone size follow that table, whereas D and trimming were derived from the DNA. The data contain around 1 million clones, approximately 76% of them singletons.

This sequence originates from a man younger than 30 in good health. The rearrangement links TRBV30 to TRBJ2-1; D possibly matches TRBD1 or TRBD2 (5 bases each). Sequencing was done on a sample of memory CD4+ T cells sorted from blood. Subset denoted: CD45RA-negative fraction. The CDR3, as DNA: TGTGCCGGAGGTGGGGGATTGAACAATGAGCAGTTCTTC. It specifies CAGGGGLNNEQFF.